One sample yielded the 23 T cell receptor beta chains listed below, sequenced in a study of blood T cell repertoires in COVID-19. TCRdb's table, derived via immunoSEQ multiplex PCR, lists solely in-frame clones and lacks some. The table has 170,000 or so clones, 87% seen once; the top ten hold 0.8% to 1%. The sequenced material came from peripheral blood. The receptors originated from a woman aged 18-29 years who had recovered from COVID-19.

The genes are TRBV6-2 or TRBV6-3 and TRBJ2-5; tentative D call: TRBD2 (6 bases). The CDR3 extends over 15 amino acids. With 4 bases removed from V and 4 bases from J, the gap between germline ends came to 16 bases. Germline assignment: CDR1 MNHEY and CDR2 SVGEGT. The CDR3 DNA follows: TGTGCCAGCAGTTCTTGGACGGGGGTGGCAGAGACCCAGTACTTC. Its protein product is CASSSWTGVAETQYF.

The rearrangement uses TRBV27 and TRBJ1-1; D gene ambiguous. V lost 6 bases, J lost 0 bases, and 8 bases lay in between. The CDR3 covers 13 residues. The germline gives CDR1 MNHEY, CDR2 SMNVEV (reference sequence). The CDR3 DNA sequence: TGTGCCAGCAGACTGATTTTGAACACTGAAGCTTTCTTT. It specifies CASRLILNTEAFF.

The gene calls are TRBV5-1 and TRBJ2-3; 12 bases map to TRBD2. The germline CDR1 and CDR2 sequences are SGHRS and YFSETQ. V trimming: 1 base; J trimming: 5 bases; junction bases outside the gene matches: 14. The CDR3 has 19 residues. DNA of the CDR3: TGCGCCAGCAGCTTGAGGGTTTGGCTAGCGGGAGGGCCGGTAGATACGCAGTATTTT. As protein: CASSLRVWLAGGPVDTQYF.

The CDR3 sequence is CASSFGQGAAANYGYTF. For the CDR3, the DNA is TGTGCCAGCAGCTTCGGACAGGGGGCCGCAGCTAACTATGGCTACACCTTC. The chain combines TRBV7-9 with TRBJ1-2, with 11 nucleotides matching TRBD1. CDR3 length equals 17 residues. The J segment lost 0 bases and the V segment lost 3 bases, leaving 6 bases of the junction unmatched. Germline assignment: CDR1 SEHNR and CDR2 FQNEAQ (reference sequence).

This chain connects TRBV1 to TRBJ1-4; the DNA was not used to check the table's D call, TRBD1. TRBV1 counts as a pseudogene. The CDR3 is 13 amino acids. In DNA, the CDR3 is TGCACCAGAAGGGGGACAGCAAATGAAAAACTGTTTTTT. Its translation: CTRRGTANEKLFF.

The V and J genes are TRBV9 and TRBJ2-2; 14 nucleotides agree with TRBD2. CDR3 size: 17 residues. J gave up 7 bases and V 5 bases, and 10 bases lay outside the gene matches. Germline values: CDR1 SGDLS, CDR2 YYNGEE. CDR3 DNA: TGTGCCAGCAGAGGGACCGGGACTAGCGGGAGAGTCGGGGAGCTGTTTTTT. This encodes CASRGTGTSGRVGELFF.

Written as DNA, the CDR3 is TGTGCCAGCAGCTTGGGGCCAGGGGGGAACACTGAAGCTTTCTTT. It encodes CASSLGPGGNTEAFF. J is TRBJ1-1 and V is TRBV5-5; 7 bases are shared with TRBD1. Germline trimming cut 0 bases from V and 1 base from J; bases unmatched to any gene: 3. The germline gives CDR1 SGHKS, CDR2 YYEKEE (reference sequence). CDR3 length: 15 amino acids.

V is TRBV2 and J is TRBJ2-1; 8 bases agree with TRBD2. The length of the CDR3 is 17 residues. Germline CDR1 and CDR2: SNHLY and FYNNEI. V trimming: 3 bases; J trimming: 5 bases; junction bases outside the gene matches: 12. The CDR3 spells CASSEFSGISPNNEQFF. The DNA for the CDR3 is TGTGCCAGCAGTGAGTTTAGCGGGATTTCCCCAAACAATGAGCAGTTCTTC.

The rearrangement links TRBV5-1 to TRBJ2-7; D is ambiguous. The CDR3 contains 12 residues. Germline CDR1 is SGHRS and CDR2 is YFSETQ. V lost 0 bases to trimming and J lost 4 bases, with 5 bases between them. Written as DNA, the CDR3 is TGCGCCAGCAGCTTGGACTTTTACGAGCAGTACTTC. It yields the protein CASSLDFYEQYF.

CDR3 bases: TGTGCCAGCTCACCAATACTCTCGGATACGCAGTATTTT. Encoded protein: CASSPILSDTQYF. This sequence joins TRBV18 and TRBJ2-3; D is unresolved. This CDR3 region has 13 residues. The V gene's germline CDR1 is KGHSH and CDR2 LQKENI. The V end was cut by 2 bases, the J end by 6 bases, with 9 bases between.

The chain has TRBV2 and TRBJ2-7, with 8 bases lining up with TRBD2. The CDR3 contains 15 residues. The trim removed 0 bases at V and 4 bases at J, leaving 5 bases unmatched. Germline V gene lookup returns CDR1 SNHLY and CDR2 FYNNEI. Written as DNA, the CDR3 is TGTGCCAGCAGTGAAGCGGGACTAGAGGTATACGAGCAGTACTTC. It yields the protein CASSEAGLEVYEQYF.

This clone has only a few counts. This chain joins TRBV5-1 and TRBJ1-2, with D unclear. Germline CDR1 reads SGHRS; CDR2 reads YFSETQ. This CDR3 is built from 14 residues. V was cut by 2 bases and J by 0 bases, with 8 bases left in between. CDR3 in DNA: TGCGCCAGCAGCTTCCACGGTGCTAACTATGGCTACACCTTC. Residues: CASSFHGANYGYTF.

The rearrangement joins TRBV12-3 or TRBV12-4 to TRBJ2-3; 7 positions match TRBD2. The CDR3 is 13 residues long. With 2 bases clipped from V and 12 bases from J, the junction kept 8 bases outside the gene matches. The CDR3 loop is CASSLTGTGLQYF. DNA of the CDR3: TGTGCCAGCAGTTTAACGGGAACGGGACTACAGTATTTT.

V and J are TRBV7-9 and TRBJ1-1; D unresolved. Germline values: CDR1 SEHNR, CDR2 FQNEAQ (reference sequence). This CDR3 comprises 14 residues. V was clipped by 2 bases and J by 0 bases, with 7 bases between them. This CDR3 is CASSLLGLNTEAFF. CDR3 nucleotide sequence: TGTGCCAGCAGCTTATTGGGCTTGAACACTGAAGCTTTCTTT.

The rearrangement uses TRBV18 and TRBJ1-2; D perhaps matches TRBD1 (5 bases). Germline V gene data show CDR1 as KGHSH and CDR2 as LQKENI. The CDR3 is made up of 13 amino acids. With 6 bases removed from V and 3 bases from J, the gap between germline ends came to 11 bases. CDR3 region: CASSPGRYYGYTF. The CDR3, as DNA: TGTGCCAGCTCCCCAGGGCGTTACTATGGCTACACCTTC. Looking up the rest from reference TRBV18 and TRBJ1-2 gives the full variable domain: NAGVMQNPRHLVRRRGQEARLRCSPMKGHSHVYWYRQLPEEGLKFMVYLQKENIIDESGMPKERFSAEFPKEGPSILRIQQVVRGDSAAYFCASSPGRYYGYTFGSGTRLTVV.

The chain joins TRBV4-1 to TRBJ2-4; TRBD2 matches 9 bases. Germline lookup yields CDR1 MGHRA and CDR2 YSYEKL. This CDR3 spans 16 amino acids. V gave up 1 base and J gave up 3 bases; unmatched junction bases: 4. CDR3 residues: CASSQGGAGGKNIQYF. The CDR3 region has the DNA TGCGCCAGCAGCCAAGGTGGAGCGGGGGGCAAAAACATTCAGTACTTC.

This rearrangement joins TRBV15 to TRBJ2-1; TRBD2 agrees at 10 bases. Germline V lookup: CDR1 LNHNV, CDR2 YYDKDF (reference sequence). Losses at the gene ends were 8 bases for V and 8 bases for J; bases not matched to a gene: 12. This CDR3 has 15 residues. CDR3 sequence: CATYHPSGSYHEQFF. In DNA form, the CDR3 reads TGTGCCACCTACCATCCTAGCGGGAGTTACCATGAGCAGTTCTTC.

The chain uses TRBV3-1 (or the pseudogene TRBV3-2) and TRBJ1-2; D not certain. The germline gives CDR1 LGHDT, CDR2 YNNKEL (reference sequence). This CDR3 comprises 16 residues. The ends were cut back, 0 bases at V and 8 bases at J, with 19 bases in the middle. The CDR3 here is CASSQDGLLPLEGYTF. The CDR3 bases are TGTGCCAGCAGCCAAGATGGGCTGCTGCCCCTTGAGGGCTACACCTTC.

Written as DNA, the CDR3 is TGTGCCATCAGTGAGTCGGGGGGGACTAATGAAAAACTGTTTTTT. Its protein product is CAISESGGTNEKLFF. The V call is TRBV10-3, the J call TRBJ1-4; a possible D gene is TRBD1 (5 bases). This CDR3 comprises 15 residues. Trimming left V 0 bases short and J 2 bases short, with 7 bases between. Per the germline V gene, CDR1 is ENHRY and CDR2 is SYGVKD.

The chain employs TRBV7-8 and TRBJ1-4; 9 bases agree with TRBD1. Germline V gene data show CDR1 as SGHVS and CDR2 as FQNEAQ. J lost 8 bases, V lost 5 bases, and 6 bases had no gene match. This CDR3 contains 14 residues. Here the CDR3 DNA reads TGTGCCAGCAGCACAAATACAGGGGGCGAAAAACTGTTTTTT. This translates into CASSTNTGGEKLFF. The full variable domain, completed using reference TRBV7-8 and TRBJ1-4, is GAGVSQSPRYKVAKRGQDVALRCDPISGHVSLFWYQQALGQGPEFLTYFQNEAQLDKSGLPSDRFFAERPEGSVSTLKIQRTQQEDSAVYLCASSTNTGGEKLFFGSGTQLSVL.

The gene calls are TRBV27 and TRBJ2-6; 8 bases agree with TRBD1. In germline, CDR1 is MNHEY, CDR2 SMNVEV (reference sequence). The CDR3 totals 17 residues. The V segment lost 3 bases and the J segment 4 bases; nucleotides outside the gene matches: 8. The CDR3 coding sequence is TGTGCCAGCAGTTTCTCCCAGGGGGCGCGGGGGGCCAACGTCCTGACTTTC. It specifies CASSFSQGARGANVLTF.

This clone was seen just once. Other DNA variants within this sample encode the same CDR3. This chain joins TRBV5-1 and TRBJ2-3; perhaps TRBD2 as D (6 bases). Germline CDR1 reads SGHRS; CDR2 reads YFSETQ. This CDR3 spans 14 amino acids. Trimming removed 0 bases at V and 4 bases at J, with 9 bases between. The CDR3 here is CASSLGGGADTQYF. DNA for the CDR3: TGCGCCAGCAGCTTGGGGGGAGGCGCAGATACGCAGTATTTT. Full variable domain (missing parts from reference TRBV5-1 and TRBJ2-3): KAGVTQTPRYLIKTRGQQVTLSCSPISGHRSVSWYQQTPGQGLQFLFEYFSETQRNKGNFPGRFSGRQFSNSRSEMNVSTLELGDSALYLCASSLGGGADTQYFGPGTRLTVL.

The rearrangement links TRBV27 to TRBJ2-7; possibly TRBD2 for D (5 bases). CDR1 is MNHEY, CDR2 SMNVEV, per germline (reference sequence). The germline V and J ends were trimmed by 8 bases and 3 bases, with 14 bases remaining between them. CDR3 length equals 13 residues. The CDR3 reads CASEIEGVYEQYF. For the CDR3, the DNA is TGTGCCAGCGAGATTGAGGGTGTCTACGAGCAGTACTTC.